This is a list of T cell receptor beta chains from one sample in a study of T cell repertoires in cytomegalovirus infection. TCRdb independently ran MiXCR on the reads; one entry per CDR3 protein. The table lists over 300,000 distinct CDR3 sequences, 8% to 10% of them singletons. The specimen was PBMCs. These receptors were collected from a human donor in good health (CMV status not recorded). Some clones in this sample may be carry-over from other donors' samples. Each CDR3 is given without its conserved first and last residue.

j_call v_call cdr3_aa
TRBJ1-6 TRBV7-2 ASSLGNNLYNSPLH
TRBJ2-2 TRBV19 ATTQGWGTGELF
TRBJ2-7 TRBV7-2 ASRQTGGYYEQY
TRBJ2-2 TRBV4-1 ASSPILKTGELF
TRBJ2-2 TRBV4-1 ASSQGLTNTGELF
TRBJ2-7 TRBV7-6 ASSLAATEPYEQY
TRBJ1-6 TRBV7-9 ASSRGQGNNSPLH
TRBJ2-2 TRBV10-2 ASWLAGELF
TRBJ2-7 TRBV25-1 ASSFRQSSNEQY
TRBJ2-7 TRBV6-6 ASSASGQSYEQY
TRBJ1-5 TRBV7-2 ASSAPGSFQPQH
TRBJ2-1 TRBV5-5 ASSLVEWGSNEQF
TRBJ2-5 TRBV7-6 ASSLAPQRGARETQY
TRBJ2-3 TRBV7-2 ASRGLRQGPAVTDTQY
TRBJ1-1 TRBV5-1 ASSFGLGNTEAF